The sequence of this T cell receptor (beta chain) was determined in a study of blood T cells in healthy people across ages. For the second PCR, which ran for 7 to 11 cycles, a sample-barcoded 5' primer and a J-beta primer mix were used. TCRdb recomputed calls from the 5' RACE reads with MiXCR, one row per CDR3 protein. The sample carries roughly 1.9 million distinct CDR3 sequences, roughly 43% recorded once. Details on this clonotype: Germline is not matched at one junction end, which may reflect a read error.

The germline V gene encodes CDR1 SGHKS and CDR2 YYEKEE (reference sequence). This CDR3 comprises 17 residues. The clonotype comes from a human donor in good health. The chain combines TRBV5-5 with TRBJ1-5; the match to TRBD1 covers 8 bases. Sample: blood. Here the CDR3 DNA reads TGTGCCAGTAGCTTGGCGCCCAGGGGGCTTAGCAATCAGCCCCAGCATTTT. Protein product: CASSLAPRGLSNQPQHF.